These 8 T cell receptor beta chains were sequenced from one sample in a study of T-cell reconstitution after alpha-beta-depleted transplantation in children. The authors prepared the TCRbeta library with unique molecular identifiers. TCRdb called the PCR reads again in MiXCR, with one record for every CDR3 protein. Of a few hundred thousand distinct CDR3 sequences in the sample, about a tenth are singletons; the top ten hold 4.5% to 6.5%. This specimen was PBMCs from the stem cell graft donor, taken from the stem cell graft. Source of these receptors: a human donor who donated a stem cell graft to a child with acute myeloid leukemia.

This chain connects TRBV9 to TRBJ2-1, with 12 bases identical to TRBD2. CDR1 and CDR2 (germline): SGDLS, YYNGEE. The CDR3 runs 16 residues. Trimming took 0 bases from V and 5 from J; bases not matched to a gene: 3. The DNA of the CDR3 is TGTGCCAGCAGCGTAGTGGCTAGCGGGAGGGACAATGAGCAGTTCTTC. Translated: CASSVVASGRDNEQFF.

This clonotype was found a few times. The chain is built from TRBV5-4 and TRBJ2-7; possible D gene TRBD2, 7 bases. V lost 2 bases, J lost 3 bases, and 18 bases lay in between. Germline CDR1 and CDR2: SGHNT and YYREEE (reference sequence). This CDR3 is 16 amino acids long. The CDR3 sequence is CASSLLIGGGHYEQYF. CDR3 in DNA: TGTGCCAGCAGCTTACTAATTGGGGGGGGACACTACGAGCAGTACTTC. Full variable domain (remainder filled in from reference TRBV5-4 and TRBJ2-7): ETGVTQSPTHLIKTRGQQVTLRCSSQSGHNTVSWYQQALGQGPQFIFQYYREEENGRGNFPPRFSGLQFPNYSSELNVNALELDDSALYLCASSLLIGGGHYEQYFGPGTRLTVT.

This clonotype showed up many times. This rearrangement joins TRBV5-1 to TRBJ2-5, with 10 bases lining up with TRBD1. CDR1 and CDR2 (germline): SGHRS, YFSETQ. The CDR3 is 18 residues long. V lost 4 bases to trimming and J lost 5 bases; unmatched junction nucleotides: 17. The CDR3 DNA reads TGCGCCAGCAGCCCGCAGAAGGGACAGGGGCCGGAGGTGGAGACCCAGTACTTC. This encodes CASSPQKGQGPEVETQYF.

In its sample, this clonotype was seen many times. The genes are TRBV12-3 or TRBV12-4 and TRBJ1-2, with 10 bases aligning to TRBD1. V lost 3 bases and J lost 4; bases outside the gene matches: 8. CDR3 length: 16 residues. The CDR3 loop is CASSLPGQGGIYGYTF. CDR3 coding DNA: TGTGCCAGCAGTTTGCCCGGACAGGGGGGAATCTATGGCTACACCTTC.

This chain uses TRBV12-3 or TRBV12-4 with TRBJ2-3; D is ambiguous. The V gene lost 6 bases and the J gene lost 0 bases, with 4 bases spanning the gap. The CDR3 spans 12 residues. CDR3: CASRLSTDTQYF. In DNA, the CDR3 is TGTGCCAGCAGGCTAAGCACAGATACGCAGTATTTT.

This clonotype appeared a few times. V usage is TRBV10-3 and J usage is TRBJ1-1; weak D call: TRBD1 (6 bases). CDR1 is ENHRY, CDR2 SYGVKD, per germline. Trimming cost V 6 bases and J 5 bases, with 13 bases left between them. This CDR3 region has 13 residues. CDR3 bases: TGTGCCATCAGAAGGGAAGGGGGGACTGAAGCTTTCTTT. It encodes CAIRREGGTEAFF.

This clonotype was observed a few times. The chain joins TRBV7-9 to TRBJ2-2; D tentatively reads TRBD1 or TRBD2 (5 bases each). Trimming removed 6 bases from V and 1 base from J, with 12 bases in between. Germline lookup yields CDR1 SEHNR and CDR2 FQNEAQ (reference sequence). The CDR3 runs to 15 residues. The CDR3 loop reads CASRNGTMNTGELFF. The DNA of the CDR3 is TGTGCCAGCAGAAATGGGACCATGAACACCGGGGAGCTGTTTTTT.

Only a few counts were recorded for this clonotype. The chain is built from TRBV29-1 and TRBJ1-5; D is ambiguous. Trimming removed 4 bases from V and 4 bases from J, with 11 bases in between. The germline CDR1 and CDR2 sequences are SQVTM and ANQGSEA. The CDR3 runs to 13 residues. CDR3 loop: CSVGWTGNQPQHF. The CDR3 coding sequence is TGCAGCGTTGGTTGGACGGGAAATCAGCCCCAGCATTTT.